This T cell receptor beta chain is drawn from a study of CD8 T cells in Susac syndrome (dated by TCRdb to the late 2010s). Study-level background: The study used repertoire sequencing to test whether antigen drove CD8+ T cell activation and differentiation in Susac syndrome.

In the case of this clonotype: What this receptor recognizes is not known. Within one base of it there is no much larger clone, and no base qualities were kept.

Study-wide conclusions, independent of this receptor: The TCR sequencing and HLA analysis was acknowledged to have included a relatively small number of individuals.

RNA was extracted using the RNeasy kit, and roughly 0.5 to 1 microgram was reverse transcribed with random hexamers. The immunoSEQ multiplex PCR assay, which covers 54 Vbeta and 13 Jbeta segments, was used to amplify TCR beta CDR3 regions. PCR amplification bias was corrected by using a synthetic template baseline for primer optimization and computational correction. As for how the authors treated the data: Only productive sequences were kept, with reads annotated to V, D and J genes according to IMGT and analyzed in immunoSEQ Analyzer. Clonality was computed as one minus Shannon entropy normalized by log2 of the number of productive unique sequences. For each patient and control, public and private clones were evaluated within the 100 most prevalent clones. Clones were defined as Susac-specific if absent from the healthy and MS cohorts, from around 1,000 published viral clones and from other ImmuneACCESS disease sequences. The public reads were reanalyzed by TCRdb: fastp trimming at Q25, MiXCR alignment, in-frame beta chains only. Rows matching on CDR3 protein sequence are summarized as one entry with the most common DNA and genes. The authors' filters were not applied to this entry. The sample table records hundreds of thousands of distinct CDR3 sequences; 93% of these occur just once. Less than 0.075% of the sample is held by the ten biggest clonotypes.

Peripheral blood CD8+ and CD4+ T cells from healthy donors, Susac syndrome patients and multiple sclerosis patients were profiled using high-throughput TCR beta sequencing. Multiple sclerosis controls were treatment-naive patients with stable or active relapsing-remitting disease fulfilling revised McDonald criteria. CD8+ TEMRA cells were enriched by FACS, while bulk CD8+ and CD4+ T cells were purified by magnetic negative isolation. Blood was collected in EDTA tubes and processed within 24 hours, with PBMCs isolated through density gradient centrifugation. PBMCs intended for TCR sequencing were cryopreserved in liquid nitrogen and were subsequently thawed in a 37 degrees C water bath. The sorted or isolated CD4+, CD8+ and CD8+ TEMRA cells had a purity of 90% or higher. Sequencing used CD4+ T cells from PBMCs. This sequence originates from a human donor with multiple sclerosis.

The CDR3 amino acid sequence is: CASSAAGANVLTF. The nucleotides read TGTGCCAGCAGCGCGGCGGGGGCCAACGTCCTGACTTTC. The chain employs TRBV7-9 and TRBJ2-6; the D segment cannot be called with confidence. V is pared back by 5 bases and J by 4 bases, with 6 bases lying between the germline termini. From its cysteine to its phenylalanine, the CDR3 spans 13 amino acids. The retained sequence is limited to the CDR3, 39 bases, with the frame set at the first base. As encoded in the germline V gene (reference sequence), CDR1 is SEHNR while CDR2 is FQNEAQ.